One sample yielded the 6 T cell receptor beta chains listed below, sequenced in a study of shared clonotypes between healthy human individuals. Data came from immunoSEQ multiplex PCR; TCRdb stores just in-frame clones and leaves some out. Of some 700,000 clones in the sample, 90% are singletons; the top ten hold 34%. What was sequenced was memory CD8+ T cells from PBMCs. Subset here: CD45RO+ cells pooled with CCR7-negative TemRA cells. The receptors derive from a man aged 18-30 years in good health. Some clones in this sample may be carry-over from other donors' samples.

DNA of the CDR3: TGCGCCAGCAGCGCTCTCCGGGGGCGCGAGCAGTACTTC. It yields the protein CASSALRGREQYF. The V gene is TRBV5-1, the J gene TRBJ2-7, with D tentatively TRBD1 or TRBD2 (6 bases each). With 4 bases removed from V and 6 bases from J, the gap between germline ends came to 14 bases. The CDR3 length is 13 residues. Germline V gene lookup returns CDR1 SGHRS and CDR2 YFSETQ.

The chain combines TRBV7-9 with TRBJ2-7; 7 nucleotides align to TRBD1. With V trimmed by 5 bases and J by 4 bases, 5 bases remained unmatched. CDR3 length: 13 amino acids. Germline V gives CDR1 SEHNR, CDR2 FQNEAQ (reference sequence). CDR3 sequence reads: CASSPRGQYEQYF. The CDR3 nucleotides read TGTGCCAGCAGCCCTAGGGGACAGTACGAGCAGTACTTC.

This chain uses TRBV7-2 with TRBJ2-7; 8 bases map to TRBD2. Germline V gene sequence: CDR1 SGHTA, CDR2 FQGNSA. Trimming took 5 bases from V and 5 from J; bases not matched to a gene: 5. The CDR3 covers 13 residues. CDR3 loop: CASSPGLVDEQYF. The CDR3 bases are TGTGCCAGCAGCCCGGGACTAGTGGACGAGCAGTACTTC. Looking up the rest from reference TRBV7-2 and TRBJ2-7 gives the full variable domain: GAGVSQSPSNKVTEKGKDVELRCDPISGHTALYWYRQSLGQGLEFLIYFQGNSAPDKSGLPSDRFSAERTGGSVSTLTIQRTQQEDSAVYLCASSPGLVDEQYFGPGTRLTVT.

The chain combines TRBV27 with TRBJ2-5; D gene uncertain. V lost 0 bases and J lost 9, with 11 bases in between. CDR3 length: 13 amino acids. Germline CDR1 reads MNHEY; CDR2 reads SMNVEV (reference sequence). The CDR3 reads CASSLSPLRAQYF. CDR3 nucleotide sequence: TGTGCCAGCAGTTTATCGCCCCTTCGCGCCCAGTACTTC.

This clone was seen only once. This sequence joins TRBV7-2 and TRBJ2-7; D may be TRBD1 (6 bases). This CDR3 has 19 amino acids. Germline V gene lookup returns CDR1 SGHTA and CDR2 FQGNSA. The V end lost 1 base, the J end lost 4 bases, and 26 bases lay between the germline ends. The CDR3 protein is CASSLVRAGRQAPPYEQYF. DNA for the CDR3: TGTGCCAGCAGCTTAGTTCGGGCAGGTAGACAGGCGCCCCCATACGAGCAGTACTTC.

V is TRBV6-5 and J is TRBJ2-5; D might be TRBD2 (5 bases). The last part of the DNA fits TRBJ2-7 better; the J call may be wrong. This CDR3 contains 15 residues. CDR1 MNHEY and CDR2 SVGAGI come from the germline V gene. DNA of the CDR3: TGTGCCAGCAGTTACGACCGGGGAGTTACCTACGAGCAGTACTTC. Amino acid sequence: CASSYDRGVTYEQYF.